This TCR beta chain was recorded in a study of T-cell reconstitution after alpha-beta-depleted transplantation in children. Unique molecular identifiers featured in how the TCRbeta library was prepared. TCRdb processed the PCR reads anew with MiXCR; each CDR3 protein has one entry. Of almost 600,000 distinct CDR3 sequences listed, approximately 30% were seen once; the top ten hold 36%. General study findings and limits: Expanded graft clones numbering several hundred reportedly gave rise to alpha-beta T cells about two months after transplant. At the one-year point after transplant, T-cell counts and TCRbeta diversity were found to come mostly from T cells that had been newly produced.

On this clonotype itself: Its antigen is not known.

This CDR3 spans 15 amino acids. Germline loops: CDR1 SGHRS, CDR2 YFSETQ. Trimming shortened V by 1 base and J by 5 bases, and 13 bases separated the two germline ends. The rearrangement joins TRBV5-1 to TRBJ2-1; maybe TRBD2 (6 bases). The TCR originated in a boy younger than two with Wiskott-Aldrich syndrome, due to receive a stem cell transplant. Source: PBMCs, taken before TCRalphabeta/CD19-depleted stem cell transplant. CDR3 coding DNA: TGCGCCAGCAGCTTGCGGGAGACTTTAAACAATGAGCAGTTCTTC. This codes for CASSLRETLNNEQFF.